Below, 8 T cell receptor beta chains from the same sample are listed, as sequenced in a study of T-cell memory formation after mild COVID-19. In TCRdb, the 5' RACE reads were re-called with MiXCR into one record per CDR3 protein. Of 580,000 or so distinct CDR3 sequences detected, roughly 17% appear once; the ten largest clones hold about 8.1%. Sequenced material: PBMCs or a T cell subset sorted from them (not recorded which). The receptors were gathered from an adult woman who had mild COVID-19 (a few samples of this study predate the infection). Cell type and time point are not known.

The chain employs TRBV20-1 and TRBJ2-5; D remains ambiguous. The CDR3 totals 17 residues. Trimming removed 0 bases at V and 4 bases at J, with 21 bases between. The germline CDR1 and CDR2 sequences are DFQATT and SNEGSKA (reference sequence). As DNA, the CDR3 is TGCAGTGCTAGAGATTACACCGGTGACCGGCTGGGAGAGACCCAGTACTTC. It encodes CSARDYTGDRLGETQYF.

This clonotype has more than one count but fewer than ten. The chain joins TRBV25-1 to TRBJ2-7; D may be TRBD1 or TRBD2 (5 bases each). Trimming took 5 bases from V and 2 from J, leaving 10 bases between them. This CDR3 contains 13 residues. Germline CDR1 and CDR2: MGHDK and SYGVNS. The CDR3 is CASSRGRAYEQYF. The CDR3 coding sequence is TGTGCCAGCAGTCGGGGCAGAGCCTACGAGCAGTACTTC.

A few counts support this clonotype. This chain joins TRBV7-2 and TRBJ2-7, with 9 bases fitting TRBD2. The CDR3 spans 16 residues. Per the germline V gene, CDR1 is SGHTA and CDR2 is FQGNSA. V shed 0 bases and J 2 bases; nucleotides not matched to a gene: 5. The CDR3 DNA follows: TGTGCCAGCAGCTTAGCGCTGATAGCGGGAGCCTACGAGCAGTACTTC. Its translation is CASSLALIAGAYEQYF.

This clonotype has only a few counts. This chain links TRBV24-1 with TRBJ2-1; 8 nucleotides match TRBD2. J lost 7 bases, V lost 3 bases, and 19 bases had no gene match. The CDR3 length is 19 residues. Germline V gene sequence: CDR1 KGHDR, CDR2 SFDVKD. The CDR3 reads CATSDTLGIAGSNGNEQFF. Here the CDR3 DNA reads TGTGCCACCAGTGATACATTGGGGATAGCGGGGTCCAATGGAAATGAGCAGTTCTTC.

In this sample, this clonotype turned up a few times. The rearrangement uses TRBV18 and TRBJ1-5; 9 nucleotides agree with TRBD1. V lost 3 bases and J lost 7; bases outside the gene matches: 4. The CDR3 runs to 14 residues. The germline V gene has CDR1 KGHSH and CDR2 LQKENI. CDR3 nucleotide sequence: TGTGCCAGCTCACCGGGACAGGGCGAGCAGCCCCAGCATTTT. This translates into CASSPGQGEQPQHF.

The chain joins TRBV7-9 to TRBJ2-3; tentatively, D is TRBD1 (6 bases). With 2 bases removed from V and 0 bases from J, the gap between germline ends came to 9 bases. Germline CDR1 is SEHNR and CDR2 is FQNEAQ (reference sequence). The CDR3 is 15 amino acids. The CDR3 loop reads CASSLNRASTDTQYF. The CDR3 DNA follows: TGTGCCAGCAGCTTAAACAGGGCTAGCACAGATACGCAGTATTTT.

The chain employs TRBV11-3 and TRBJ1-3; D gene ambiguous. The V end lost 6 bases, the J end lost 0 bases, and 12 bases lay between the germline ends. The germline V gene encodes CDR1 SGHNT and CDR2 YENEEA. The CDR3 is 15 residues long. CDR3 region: CASSERTGSGNTIYF. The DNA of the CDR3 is TGTGCCAGCAGTGAACGGACGGGCTCTGGAAACACCATATATTTT.

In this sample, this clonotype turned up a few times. The CDR3, as DNA: TGTGCCAGCGGCCGGGACCCCAATCGGGGTGAGCAGTTCTTC. Residues: CASGRDPNRGEQFF. This chain links TRBV7-2 with TRBJ2-1; either TRBD1 or TRBD2 may fit D (5 bases each). The germline V and J ends were trimmed by 8 bases and 9 bases, with 20 bases remaining between them. Germline V gene lookup returns CDR1 SGHTA and CDR2 FQGNSA. The CDR3 is 14 amino acids. The full variable domain, in which reference TRBV7-2 and TRBJ2-1 provide the parts outside the CDR3, is GAGVSQSPSNKVTEKGKDVELRCDPISGHTALYWYRQSLGQGLEFLIYFQGNSAPDKSGLPSDRFSAERTGGSVSTLTIQRTQQEDSAVYLCASGRDPNRGEQFFGPGTRLTVL.